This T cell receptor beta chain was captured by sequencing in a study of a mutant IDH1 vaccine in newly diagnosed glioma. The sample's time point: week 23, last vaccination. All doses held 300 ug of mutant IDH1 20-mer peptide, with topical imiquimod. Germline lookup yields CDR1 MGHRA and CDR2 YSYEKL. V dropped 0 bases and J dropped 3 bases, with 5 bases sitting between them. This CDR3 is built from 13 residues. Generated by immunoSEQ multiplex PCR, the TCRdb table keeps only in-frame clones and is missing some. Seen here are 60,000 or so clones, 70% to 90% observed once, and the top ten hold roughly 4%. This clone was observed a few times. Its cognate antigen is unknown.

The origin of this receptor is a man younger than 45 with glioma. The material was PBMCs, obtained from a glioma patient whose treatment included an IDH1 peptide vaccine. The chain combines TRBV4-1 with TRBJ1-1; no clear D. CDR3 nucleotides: TGCGCCAGCAGCCAAGAAATGTACACTGAAGCTTTCTTT. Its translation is CASSQEMYTEAFF.